Reported below is one T cell receptor (beta chain). As yet, its antigen is unknown. These data originate in a study of T cell responses to AZD1222 COVID-19 vaccine. Study-wide results and caveats: Spike was spanned by vaccine-associated CD4 TCRs, which were dominant at 160-218 and 743-854.

Clones were sequenced by immunoSEQ multiplex PCR, and TCRdb holds only the in-frame ones, with some missing. Altogether 130,000 to 150,000 clones are present, approximately 90% being singletons, with the ten largest covering roughly 2.9%. The V end was cut by 7 bases, the J end by 1 base, with 19 bases between. Germline V gene data show CDR1 as LNHDA and CDR2 as SQIVND (reference sequence). The CDR3 spans 16 residues. The chain joins TRBV19 to TRBJ1-1, with D possibly TRBD1 on 6 matching bases. The receptor was isolated from an adult in good health. The starting material was peripheral blood, obtained on day 0 of MenACWY control vaccination. In nucleotides, the CDR3 is TGTGCCAGTAATAAGCCCCGGGGGGCCGCGAACACTGAAGCTTTCTTT. It encodes CASNKPRGAANTEAFF.